Listed below are T cell receptor beta chains from one sample, sequenced in a study of beta chain features in type 1 diabetes. The repertoire was sequenced with immunoSEQ multiplex PCR; TCRdb's copy has only in-frame clones and lacks some. The sample consists of under 550,000 clones, over 9.5% of them appearing once. The source material was naive CD4+ T cells from blood. The source is a woman between 18 and 29 years old in good health. Each CDR3 is given with its conserved first and last residue. The D gene is left open where the match is weak. Not every row has a clone size; where given, it reads once, few, many or a size class.

few	TRBV7-9	TRBJ2-7	TRBD1	TGTGCCAGCAGCGTGGGACAGGGGCCCTACGAGCAGTACTTC	CASSVGQGPYEQYF
few	TRBV19	TRBJ2-5	TRBD1	TGTGCCAGTAGTACCAGGACAGGGACGGAGACCCAGTACTTC	CASSTRTGTETQYF
few	TRBV7-9	TRBJ1-5	TRBD1	TGTGCCAGCAGCTTGGGAGACAGGGCCAATCAGCCCCAGCATTTT	CASSLGDRANQPQHF
NA	TRBV5-1	TRBJ2-3	TRBD2	TGCGCCAGCAGCTTGGCCCCCGTTAGGCGGGGGGACACAGATACGCAGTATTTT	CASSLAPVRRGDTDTQYF
NA	TRBV5-1	TRBJ2-2	TRBD1	TGCGCCAGCAGCTTTGGACAGGGAGTTAACGGGGAGCTGTTTTTT	CASSFGQGVNGELFF
few	TRBV19	TRBJ2-7	TRBD2	TGTGCCAGTAGTACCGCGGGAGGGATTTACGAGCAGTACTTC	CASSTAGGIYEQYF
NA	TRBV7-2	TRBJ2-2	NA	TGTGCCAGCAGCTCCGGGCCTCATGGGACCGGGGAGCTGTTTTTT	CASSSGPHGTGELFF
few	TRBV10-3	TRBJ2-5	NA	TGTGCCACCTCTAGCCAAGAGACCCAGTACTTC	CATSSQETQYF
NA	TRBV4-3	TRBJ1-4	NA	TGCGCCAGCAGCTCCCGGGGGGGATACAGCAATGAAAAACTGTTTTTT	CASSSRGGYSNEKLFF
few	TRBV19	TRBJ2-4	NA	TGTGCCAGCCGCCCTGGGGGAGCCAAAAACATTCAGTACTTC	CASRPGGAKNIQYF
NA	TRBV7-2	TRBJ2-4	NA	TGTGCCAGCAGCCGAGTGGCAGGACCCGGCGAAAACATTCAGTACTTC	CASSRVAGPGENIQYF
few	TRBV9	TRBJ2-5	NA	TGTGCCAGCAGCGTAGGGGGAGTTGAGGAGACCCAGTACTTC	CASSVGGVEETQYF
NA	TRBV7-8	TRBJ2-2	NA	TGTGCCAGCAGCTTAGTTTCGGGACGGGGGAACACCGGGGAGCTGTTTTTT	CASSLVSGRGNTGELFF
NA	TRBV21-1	TRBJ2-7	NA	TGTGCCAGCAGCCCGCCTAACGAGCAGTACTTC	CASSPPNEQYF
NA	TRBV27	TRBJ2-3	NA	TGTGCCAGCAGTTTATTGAAGGTGGCAGCCAGGACAGATACGCAGTATTTT	CASSLLKVAARTDTQYF
few	TRBV6-6	TRBJ2-3	NA	TGTGCCAGCAGTTACGACTCGGGGGCGGTCACAGATACGCAGTATTTT	CASSYDSGAVTDTQYF
NA	TRBV5-4	TRBJ1-6	NA	TGTGCCAGCAGTGATAAAAACTATAATTCACCCCTCCACTTT	CASSDKNYNSPLHF
NA	TRBV10-3	TRBJ1-5	TRBD1	TGTGCCATCAAGGGACAGAGAGATCAGCCCCAGCATTTT	CAIKGQRDQPQHF
NA	TRBV29-1	TRBJ2-3	NA	TGCAGTACTAAAGGGGACCCCACAGATACGCAGTATTTT	CSTKGDPTDTQYF
few	TRBV6-5	TRBJ1-2	TRBD1	TGTGCCAGCAGTTACTCGACAGGGAACTATGGCTACACCTTC	CASSYSTGNYGYTF
few	TRBV5-4	TRBJ1-2	TRBD1	TGTGCCAGCAGCTCCCCGACAGGGCAGAGGACCTTC	CASSSPTGQRTF
NA	TRBV7-9	TRBJ2-3	NA	TGTGCCAGCAGCTTCCGAAGATCTGGGGAGGACACAGATACGCAGTATTTT	CASSFRRSGEDTDTQYF
NA	TRBV9	TRBJ2-3	NA	TGTGCCAGCAGCGTAGTCGGGTCAGATACGCAGTATTTT	CASSVVGSDTQYF
NA	TRBV7-3	TRBJ2-2	NA	TGTGCCAGCAGCTTTGCTCACACCGGGGAGCTGTTTTTT	CASSFAHTGELFF
NA	TRBV9	TRBJ1-1	NA	TGTGCCAGCAGCGTACCCCCCAGGGGGAACACTGAAGCTTTCTTT	CASSVPPRGNTEAFF
few	TRBV7-3	TRBJ2-5	NA	TGTGCCAGCAGCTTAGGCGTAGCGGTCCAAGAGACCCAGTACTTC	CASSLGVAVQETQYF
NA	TRBV5-4	TRBJ2-3	TRBD1	TGTGCCAGCAGCCCAGGAGGAGAGGGGGCGAGGGATACGCAGTATTTT	CASSPGGEGARDTQYF
few	TRBV7-2	TRBJ2-3	NA	TGTGCCAGCAGCTTATCCCGGGATACGCAGTATTTT	CASSLSRDTQYF
many	TRBV14	TRBJ2-5	NA	TGTGCCAGCAGCCAAACCCAAGAGACCCAGTACTTC	CASSQTQETQYF
NA	TRBV18	TRBJ2-5	TRBD1	TGTGCCAGCTCCCGAGGACAGGCGAACACCCAAGAGACCCAGTACTTC	CASSRGQANTQETQYF
NA	TRBV2	TRBJ2-3	TRBD2	TGTGCCAGCATGATGCAGCGGGGGGGCTTCACAGATACGCAGTATTTT	CASMMQRGGFTDTQYF
NA	TRBV30	TRBJ1-4	NA	TGTGCCTGGAGTGTGGGGGGCGCGCACGAAAAACTGTTTTTT	CAWSVGGAHEKLFF
NA	TRBV7-9	TRBJ1-2	NA	TGTGCCAGCAGCCCACTAGGGGGAATCAACTATGGCTACACCTTC	CASSPLGGINYGYTF
few	TRBV9	TRBJ2-3	TRBD2	TGTGCCAGCAGCCCCGGGACTAGAACAGATACGCAGTATTTT	CASSPGTRTDTQYF
few	TRBV18	TRBJ2-6	TRBD1	TGTGCCAGCTCGCCCGGACAGGGTCCCGTCCTGACTTTC	CASSPGQGPVLTF
NA	TRBV18	TRBJ2-5	NA	TGTGCCAGCTCTCCAGGGGACTACCAGACCCAGTACTTC	CASSPGDYQTQYF
few	TRBV27	TRBJ2-5	NA	TGTGCCAGCAGTTTAGGTGTAGGGATACAAGAGACCCAGTACTTC	CASSLGVGIQETQYF
NA	TRBV7-9	TRBJ1-5	TRBD1	TGTGCCAGCAGTCTCGGACAGGGGAAGGGTCCCCAGCATTTT	CASSLGQGKGPQHF
NA	TRBV21-1	TRBJ1-1	NA	TGTGCCAGCAGCCTACGGGACACTGAAGCTTTCTTT	CASSLRDTEAFF
few	TRBV10-3	TRBJ2-1	NA	TGTGCCATCAGTGAGACGGACCAGCAGTTCTTC	CAISETDQQFF
NA	TRBV10-3	TRBJ2-5	TRBD2	TGTGCCATCAGTGGCCGTGTCTCTAGCGGGGGGTCCCAAGAGACCCAGTACTTC	CAISGRVSSGGSQETQYF
few	TRBV2	TRBJ2-3	TRBD1	TGTGCCAGCAGTGAAAGGGACAGGGTGCAGTATTTT	CASSERDRVQYF
NA	TRBV4-2	TRBJ2-3	NA	TGTGCCAGCAGCCCTGACGTGGACCAATTCCGCTCTGGGATGACAGATACGCAGTATTTT	CASSPDVDQFRSGMTDTQYF
NA	TRBV5-6	TRBJ2-5	NA	TGTGCCAGCAGCTCGGCCAGGGGAGTGATGGAGACCCAGTACTTC	CASSSARGVMETQYF
few	TRBV5-1	TRBJ2-2	TRBD2	TGCGCCAGCAGCTTACTAGGACTAGCGGGGAACACCGGGGAGCTGTTTTTT	CASSLLGLAGNTGELFF
NA	TRBV14	TRBJ2-1	NA	TGTGCCAGCAGCCAAGTGGGGACTCAGTTCAATGAGCAGTTCTTC	CASSQVGTQFNEQFF
few	TRBV7-9	TRBJ1-2	NA	TGTGCCAGCAGCTTAGCGGCTAACTATGGCTACACCTTC	CASSLAANYGYTF
NA	TRBV5-6	TRBJ2-5	NA	TGTGCCAGCAGCCTCCCCGGCCGCAGAGGGCAAGAGACCCAGTACTTC	CASSLPGRRGQETQYF
NA	TRBV4-1	TRBJ2-1	TRBD2	TGCGCCAGCAGCCAAGATCCCAACGGGAGGGCCCCAATCTTC	CASSQDPNGRAPIF
NA	TRBV2	TRBJ1-6	NA	TGTGCCAGCAATTTAGGGGGATACTCACCCCTCCACTTT	CASNLGGYSPLHF
NA	TRBV9	TRBJ2-5	NA	TGTGCCAGCAGCCACGGCGGGACAGAAGAGACCCAGTACTTC	CASSHGGTEETQYF
few	TRBV7-9	TRBJ2-6	NA	TGTGCCTGCCAGCGGGCCGGCTCTGGGGCCAACGTCCTGACTTTC	CACQRAGSGANVLTF
few	TRBV29-1	TRBJ1-2	TRBD1	TGCAGCGTGAACGGACAGGGAATTGATGGGTATGGCTACACCTTC	CSVNGQGIDGYGYTF
NA	TRBV27	TRBJ2-3	NA	TGTGCCAGCAGTTTATGGAGCGGAGGGGGTGCAGATACGCAGTATTTT	CASSLWSGGGADTQYF